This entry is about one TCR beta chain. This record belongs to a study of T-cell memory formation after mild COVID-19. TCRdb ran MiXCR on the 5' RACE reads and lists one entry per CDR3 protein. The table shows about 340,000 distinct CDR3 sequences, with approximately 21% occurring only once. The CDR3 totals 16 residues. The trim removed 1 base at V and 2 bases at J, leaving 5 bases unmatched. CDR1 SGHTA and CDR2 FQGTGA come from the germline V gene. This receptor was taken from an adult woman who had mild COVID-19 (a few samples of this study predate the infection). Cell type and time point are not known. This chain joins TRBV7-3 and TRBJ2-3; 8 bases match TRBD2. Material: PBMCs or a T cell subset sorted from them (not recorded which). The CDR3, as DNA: TGTGCCAGCAGCTTAATGGCGGGGGGCACCACAGATACGCAGTATTTT. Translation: CASSLMAGGTTDTQYF.